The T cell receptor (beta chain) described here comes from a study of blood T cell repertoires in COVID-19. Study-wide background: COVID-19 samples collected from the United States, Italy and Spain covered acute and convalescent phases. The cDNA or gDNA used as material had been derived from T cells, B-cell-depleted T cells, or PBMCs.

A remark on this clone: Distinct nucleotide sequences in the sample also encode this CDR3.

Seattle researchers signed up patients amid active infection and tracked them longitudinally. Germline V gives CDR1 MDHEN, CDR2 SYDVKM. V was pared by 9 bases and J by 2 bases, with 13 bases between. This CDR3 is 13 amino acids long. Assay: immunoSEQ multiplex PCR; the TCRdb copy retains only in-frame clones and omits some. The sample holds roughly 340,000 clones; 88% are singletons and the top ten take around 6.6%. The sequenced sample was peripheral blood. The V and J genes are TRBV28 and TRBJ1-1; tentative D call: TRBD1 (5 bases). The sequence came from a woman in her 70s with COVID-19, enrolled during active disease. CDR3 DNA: TGTGCCAGTAGGGGTCCAGCCAACACTGAAGCTTTCTTT. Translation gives CASRGPANTEAFF.